The present entry profiles one T cell receptor (beta chain) with its context. The target antigen is unknown. The record originates from a study of vaccination effects on CD4 cells after COVID-19. Study-level background: Vaccine administered to participants consisted of two doses of either BNT162b2 or mRNA-1273.

Antigen-specific CD4+ T cells were expanded with viral peptide pools in the ViraFEST assay before sequencing. CD4+ T cell isolation took place after less than 13 days of culture. Vaccine recipients had no previous SARS-CoV-2 infection; their nucleocapsid antibodies were negative. Cultivation was performed at 1.5 million to 2.5 million PBMC per well with roughly 10 IU/ml IL-2 and roughly 9.3 ug/ml peptides added. This CDR3 has 13 residues. Germline CDR1 reads SNHLY; CDR2 reads FYNNEI. V was trimmed by 8 bases and J by 2 bases, leaving 12 bases between them. Sequencing was performed with immunoSEQ multiplex PCR; in TCRdb, only in-frame clones are kept and a portion is missing. The repertoire has 45,000 to 65,000 clones, 80% of them found once; the top ten carry more than 2%.

V gene TRBV2 combines with J gene TRBJ2-5; D remains unclear. The sample was CD4+ T cells from PBMCs cultured with HCoV-229E spike peptides, taken before COVID-19 vaccination. This clonotype originated in a human donor who received a COVID-19 vaccine. CDR3 in amino acids: CASWADGQETQYF. The CDR3 coding sequence is TGTGCCAGCTGGGCGGACGGGCAAGAGACCCAGTACTTC.